Below, 13 T cell receptor beta chains from the same sample are listed, as sequenced in a study of blood T cell repertoires in COVID-19. Generated by immunoSEQ multiplex PCR, the TCRdb table keeps only in-frame clones and is missing some. This table has over 300,000 clones, around 83% appearing once. Specimen: peripheral blood. These receptor sequences come from a woman between 45 and 65 years old with acute or convalescent COVID-19.

The count of this clone is one. This chain connects TRBV19 to TRBJ1-5; TRBD1 is a possible D gene (5 bases). Between the trimmed V and J ends, which lost 7 bases and 1 base, there was a span of 17 bases. Germline CDR1 is LNHDA and CDR2 is SQIVND (reference sequence). The CDR3 runs to 16 residues. Here the CDR3 DNA reads TGTGCCAGTAATCCCGGCGGGGGAATAAGCAATCAGCCCCAGCATTTT. This encodes CASNPGGGISNQPQHF.

The chain combines TRBV5-1 with TRBJ2-1; D perhaps matches TRBD2 (6 bases). V was trimmed by 7 bases and J by 4 bases, leaving 12 bases between them. CDR3 size: 13 residues. Germline values: CDR1 SGHRS, CDR2 YFSETQ. The CDR3 sequence: CASAVAGYNEQFF. The CDR3 DNA follows: TGCGCCAGCGCGGTTGCGGGGTACAATGAGCAGTTCTTC.

The gene calls are TRBV7-9 and TRBJ1-6; 11 bases map to TRBD1. The CDR3 runs 16 residues. J gave up 8 bases and V 2 bases, and 5 bases lay outside the gene matches. CDR1 is SEHNR, CDR2 FQNEAQ, per germline (reference sequence). The CDR3 nucleotides are TGTGCCAGCAGCTTAACGGGGACAGGGGGGCATTCACCCCTCCACTTT. This gives the protein CASSLTGTGGHSPLHF.

The rearrangement joins TRBV27 to TRBJ2-7; unclear D gene. This CDR3 region has 10 residues. Deletions cut 7 bases from V and 5 bases from J, with 6 bases between. The germline gives CDR1 MNHEY, CDR2 SMNVEV (reference sequence). The CDR3 region has the DNA TGTGCCAGCATTTGCGACGAGCAGTACGTC. It is translated as CASICDEQYV.

In DNA, the CDR3 is TGTGCCAGCAGCCCTATAGGGGGAGAGCAGTTCTTC. It translates to CASSPIGGEQFF. The chain is built from TRBV9 and TRBJ2-1; possibly TRBD1 for D (6 bases). The V end lost 4 bases, the J end lost 10 bases, and 12 bases lay between the germline ends. From germline, CDR1 is SGDLS and CDR2 YYNGEE. The CDR3 is made up of 12 amino acids.

As for this clone: A read error may account for a junction end that differs from germline. The chain is built from TRBV5-1 and TRBJ1-2; 7 bases align to TRBD1. Germline CDR1 SGHRS, CDR2 YFSETQ. The CDR3 is made up of 14 amino acids. The CDR3 loop is CASSLDRQGTSISF. CDR3 DNA sequence: TGCGCCAGCAGCTTGGACAGACAGGGTACTTCGATCAGCTTC.

The chain carries TRBV7-2 and TRBJ1-2, with 8 bases identical to TRBD1. CDR1 is SGHTA and CDR2 is FQGNSA in the germline V gene. V gave up 5 bases and J gave up 7 bases; unmatched junction bases: 15. CDR3 length: 16 amino acids. The CDR3 sequence: CASSPAGAGGITGYTF. The CDR3 DNA follows: TGTGCCAGCAGCCCGGCAGGGGCAGGGGGCATAACTGGCTACACCTTC.

The J gene is TRBJ2-1, the V gene TRBV29-1; 7 nucleotides line up with TRBD2. CDR3 size: 11 residues. The germline gives CDR1 SQVTM, CDR2 ANQGSEA. V was clipped by 5 bases and J by 14 bases; unmatched bases: 9. This chain's CDR3 is CSVSGTTPEFF. CDR3 coding DNA: TGCAGCGTTTCCGGGACTACCCCGGAGTTCTTC.

In nucleotides, the CDR3 is TGTGCCAGCAGCTTAAGTGTGGGGCTAGGAAACACCATATATTTT. It codes for CASSLSVGLGNTIYF. J is TRBJ1-3 and V is TRBV7-8, with TRBD1 as a possible D gene (5 bases). CDR3 length equals 15 residues. Germline CDR1 and CDR2: SGHVS and FQNEAQ. Trimming left V 2 bases short and J 4 bases short, with 12 bases between.

The V call is TRBV9, the J call TRBJ2-5; 7 bases map to TRBD2. The trim removed 0 bases at V and 5 bases at J, leaving 4 bases unmatched. The CDR3 sequence is 14 residues long. Germline V gives CDR1 SGDLS, CDR2 YYNGEE. CDR3 nucleotide sequence: TGTGCCAGCAGCGTAGTTGAGGGAGGGGAGACCCAGTACTTC. Its translation: CASSVVEGGETQYF. The whole variable domain, remainder taken from reference TRBV9 and TRBJ2-5, is DSGVTQTPKHLITATGQRVTLRCSPRSGDLSVYWYQQSLDQGLQFLIQYYNGEERAKGNILERFSAQQFPDLHSELNLSSLELGDSALYFCASSVVEGGETQYFGPGTRLLVL.

The V gene is TRBV10-2, the J gene TRBJ1-4, with 7 bases lining up with TRBD1. CDR1 WSHSY and CDR2 SAAADI come from the germline V gene. This CDR3 contains 16 residues. J gave up 7 bases and V 4 bases, and 12 bases lay outside the gene matches. The CDR3 DNA is TGCGCCAGCAGTGGACCTAACAGGGGTGCAGGTGAAAAACTGTTTTTT. Protein product: CASSGPNRGAGEKLFF.

Only a few counts were recorded for this clone. The V and J genes are TRBV4-3 and TRBJ2-6; 8 bases match TRBD2. From germline, CDR1 is LGHNA and CDR2 YSLEER. This CDR3 region has 15 residues. J gave up 2 bases and V 3 bases, and 0 bases lay outside the gene matches. CDR3 residues: CASSHGGAGANVLTF. The CDR3 DNA is TGCGCCAGCAGCCACGGGGGGGCTGGGGCCAACGTCCTGACTTTC.

The chain links TRBV7-6 to TRBJ2-7; D is uncertain. There are 13 residues in the CDR3. The germline CDR1 and CDR2 sequences are SGHVS and FNYEAQ. The V and J ends lost 1 base and 1 base respectively, with 5 bases between them. This CDR3 reads CASSLGRSYEQYF. The CDR3, as DNA: TGTGCCAGCAGCTTAGGGCGGTCCTACGAGCAGTACTTC.